This entry lists 29 T cell receptor beta chains sequenced from one sample in a study of cytomegalovirus exposure and HLA in healthy donors. 60 Vbeta and 13 Jbeta primers were used in PCR. Method: immunoSEQ multiplex PCR; TCRdb's copy keeps in-frame clones and lacks some. The sample contains 150,000 to 160,000 clones, 70% to 80% of which appear only once. Sequencing was carried out using PBMCs. Every receptor here comes from a man aged 25-45 years in good health and CMV-seropositive.

The chain employs TRBV14 and TRBJ2-7; a weak D match, TRBD1 (6 bases). The CDR3 extends over 15 amino acids. Germline V CDR1 and CDR2: SGHDN, FVKESK. The ends were cut back, 0 bases at V and 2 bases at J, with 11 bases in the middle. For the CDR3, the DNA is TGTGCCAGCAGCCAAGAGCCAGGGGAGACCTACGAGCAGTACTTC. Its translation: CASSQEPGETYEQYF.

This chain connects TRBV5-1 to TRBJ2-2; tentatively, D is TRBD2 (6 bases). Germline V gene sequence: CDR1 SGHRS, CDR2 YFSETQ. There are 17 residues in the CDR3. The V end was cut by 0 bases, the J end by 4 bases, with 16 bases between. In nucleotides, the CDR3 is TGCGCCAGCAGCTTGGCCACTAGCTTGATAGGCACCGGGGAGCTGTTTTTT. Amino acid sequence: CASSLATSLIGTGELFF.

The CDR3 DNA is TGTGCCAGTAGAGAATCAGCAGGGGGAGACGAGACCCAGTACTTC. Translating gives CASRESAGGDETQYF. This chain connects TRBV19 to TRBJ2-5, with 7 bases matching TRBD1. Germline V gene data show CDR1 as LNHDA and CDR2 as SQIVND (reference sequence). The CDR3 has 15 amino acids. V trimming: 6 bases; J trimming: 5 bases; junction bases outside the gene matches: 12.

The chain recombines TRBV5-6 with TRBJ2-7, with 8 bases that match TRBD2. The CDR3 is 15 residues long. After removal of 1 base from V and 3 bases from J, the junction contained 6 bases not matched to a gene. Germline V gene data show CDR1 as SGHDT and CDR2 as YYEEEE. CDR3 sequence reads: CASSLRREAHYEQYF. In DNA form, the CDR3 reads TGTGCCAGCAGCTTGAGGCGGGAGGCCCACTACGAGCAGTACTTC.

The rearrangement joins TRBV4-2 to TRBJ1-4; tentatively, D is TRBD1 (5 bases). Germline CDR1 and CDR2: LGHNA and YNFKEQ. V shed 2 bases and J shed 5 bases, with 12 bases lying between them. The CDR3 is made up of 15 amino acids. The CDR3 region is CASSQQTEINEKLFF. The CDR3 DNA is TGTGCCAGCAGCCAACAGACAGAGATAAATGAAAAACTGTTTTTT.

The chain couples TRBV5-1 to TRBJ2-1; 11 nucleotides line up with TRBD2. With V trimmed by 3 bases and J by 5 bases, 13 bases remained unmatched. This CDR3 is 18 amino acids long. Germline CDR1 SGHRS, CDR2 YFSETQ. The CDR3 loop reads CASSYSKSGTSGNNEQFF. In DNA, the CDR3 is TGCGCCAGCAGCTACAGCAAGTCGGGGACTAGCGGAAACAATGAGCAGTTCTTC.

The genes are TRBV13 and TRBJ1-1, with TRBD1 matching 7 bases. Germline values: CDR1 PRHDT, CDR2 FYEKMQ (reference sequence). CDR3 size: 15 residues. V was pared by 5 bases and J by 7 bases, with 13 bases of the junction left unmatched. The CDR3 region has the DNA TGTGCCAGCAGCCAAGAGGGGACAGCCAGATTTGAAGCTTTCTTT. This gives the protein CASSQEGTARFEAFF.

The chain recombines TRBV11-2 with TRBJ1-2, with a weak D call TRBD1 (6 bases). Germline V CDR1 and CDR2: SGHAT, FQNNGV. V dropped 2 bases and J dropped 0 bases, with 10 bases sitting between them. The CDR3 has 15 residues. As DNA, the CDR3 is TGTGCCAGCAGCTTATCGGACAGAGCTAACTATGGCTACACCTTC. Its translation: CASSLSDRANYGYTF.

The gene calls are TRBV7-3 and TRBJ2-3; 7 bases align to TRBD1. The germline V gene has CDR1 SGHTA and CDR2 FQGTGA. CDR3 length: 14 residues. The V gene end was trimmed by 5 bases and the J gene end by 3 bases; junction bases not matched to a gene: 5. The CDR3, as DNA: TGTGCCAGCAGCCCGACAGGGCCAACAGATACGCAGTATTTT. Its translation: CASSPTGPTDTQYF.

This sequence joins TRBV19 and TRBJ2-1; 12 nucleotides line up with TRBD2. V shed 5 bases, J shed 7 bases, and the junction held 12 bases outside the gene matches. Germline CDR1 LNHDA, CDR2 SQIVND (reference sequence). The CDR3 runs 17 residues. DNA for the CDR3: TGTGCCAGTAGTGATGGACTAGCGGGACTGAGTCTGAATGAGCAGTTCTTC. It codes for CASSDGLAGLSLNEQFF.

The CDR3 DNA follows: TGTGCCAGCAGTTTAGGGACAGGGGTAAACAATGAGCAGTTCTTC. Residues: CASSLGTGVNNEQFF. The chain employs TRBV28 and TRBJ2-1, with TRBD1 identical over 10 bases. This CDR3 is built from 15 residues. With 2 bases clipped from V and 5 bases from J, the junction kept 3 bases outside the gene matches. Germline CDR1 MDHEN, CDR2 SYDVKM. The whole variable domain, filled in from reference TRBV28 and TRBJ2-1, reads DVKVTQSSRYLVKRTGEKVFLECVQDMDHENMFWYRQDPGLGLRLIYFSYDVKMKEKGDIPEGYSVSREKKERFSLILESASTNQTSMYLCASSLGTGVNNEQFFGPGTRLTVL.

V gene TRBV7-9 combines with J gene TRBJ2-7; D is ambiguous. Germline V lookup: CDR1 SEHNR, CDR2 FQNEAQ (reference sequence). The CDR3 covers 11 residues. V lost 3 bases to trimming and J lost 6 bases, with 6 bases between them. This CDR3 is CASSFSSEQYF. The CDR3 coding sequence is TGTGCCAGCAGCTTTTCGTCCGAGCAGTACTTC. Supplemented by reference TRBV7-9 and TRBJ2-7, the full variable domain reads DTGVSQNPRHKITKRGQNVTFRCDPISEHNRLYWYRQTLGQGPEFLTYFQNEAQLEKSRLLSDRFSAERPKGSFSTLEIQRTEQGDSAMYLCASSFSSEQYFGPGTRLTVT.

The chain is built from TRBV18 and TRBJ2-3; tentatively, D is TRBD2 (5 bases). V dropped 6 bases and J dropped 5 bases, with 21 bases sitting between them. The CDR3 runs to 16 residues. Germline CDR1 reads KGHSH; CDR2 reads LQKENI. The CDR3 DNA reads as TGTGCCAGCTCCCTCAGGAGGCGGGCCTTTGGAGATACGCAGTATTTT. Protein: CASSLRRRAFGDTQYF.

The chain combines TRBV19 with TRBJ2-5, with a weak D call TRBD2 (7 bases). Germline CDR1 LNHDA, CDR2 SQIVND (reference sequence). Trimming left V 8 bases short and J 4 bases short, with 17 bases between. The CDR3 sequence is 14 residues long. The CDR3 DNA follows: TGTGCCAGTCGAAACAGGAGGGGGGGAGAGACCCAGTACTTC. Protein product: CASRNRRGGETQYF.

A word on this clone: Sequence at one end of the junction differs from germline and may be a read error. This chain links TRBV7-9 with TRBJ2-5, with 9 bases fitting TRBD2. CDR3 length: 18 amino acids. Germline CDR1 reads SEHNR; CDR2 reads FQNEAQ (reference sequence). The CDR3 DNA is TGTGCCATCAGCGGCCCGCGGCGATCGTCTAGCGGGACTTGGGAGCAGTACTTC. It is translated as CAISGPRRSSSGTWEQYF.

The chain is built from TRBV10-3 and TRBJ1-1, with 8 positions matching TRBD1. Trimming cost V 8 bases and J 3 bases; bases outside gene matches: 8. Germline lookup yields CDR1 ENHRY and CDR2 SYGVKD. The CDR3 runs to 14 residues. CDR3 region: CAIGRQGSDTEAFF. CDR3 in DNA: TGTGCCATCGGACGACAGGGGAGCGACACTGAAGCTTTCTTT.

This sequence joins TRBV18 and TRBJ2-2; TRBD1 aligns across 8 bases. V lost 5 bases, J lost 1 base, and 3 bases stayed unmatched. CDR1 and CDR2 from the germline V gene are KGHSH and LQKENI. The CDR3 loop spans 15 amino acids. The CDR3 DNA is TGTGCCAGCTCAGAGGGACAGGAGAACACCGGGGAGCTGTTTTTT. As protein: CASSEGQENTGELFF. The full variable domain, with the rest looked up from reference TRBV18 and TRBJ2-2, is NAGVMQNPRHLVRRRGQEARLRCSPMKGHSHVYWYRQLPEEGLKFMVYLQKENIIDESGMPKERFSAEFPKEGPSILRIQQVVRGDSAAYFCASSEGQENTGELFFGEGSRLTVL.

The chain carries TRBV5-6 and TRBJ2-7, with 8 positions matching TRBD1. This CDR3 is 14 amino acids long. V was clipped by 4 bases and J by 4 bases; unmatched bases: 7. Germline lookup yields CDR1 SGHDT and CDR2 YYEEEE. Written as DNA, the CDR3 is TGTGCCAGCAGCCTAGGGACAGGAAGATACGAGCAGTACTTC. It codes for CASSLGTGRYEQYF.

The genes are TRBV5-4 and TRBJ2-7; 10 bases are shared with TRBD1. J gave up 5 bases and V 4 bases, and 6 bases lay outside the gene matches. This CDR3 contains 14 residues. CDR1 SGHNT and CDR2 YYREEE come from the germline V gene (reference sequence). CDR3 DNA: TGTGCCAGCAGCGGCCGGACAGGGGGGCACGAGCAGTACTTC. This codes for CASSGRTGGHEQYF.

In its sample, this clone was seen a few times. The chain joins TRBV28 to TRBJ2-3; TRBD1 agrees at 8 bases. The J segment lost 0 bases and the V segment lost 6 bases, leaving 5 bases of the junction unmatched. Germline V CDR1 and CDR2: MDHEN, SYDVKM. The CDR3 totals 15 residues. The CDR3 DNA is TGTGCCAGCAGCCTGGACAGGGTGAGCACAGATACGCAGTATTTT. Translating gives CASSLDRVSTDTQYF.

This clone was recorded once. The chain recombines TRBV12-2 with TRBJ2-5; whether TRBD1, the table's D call, matches the DNA was not checked. TRBV12-2 has pseudogene status. The CDR3 totals 19 residues. CDR3 coding DNA: TGTGCAAGTCGCTTAGCAGATCGAGGTGGGGACAGGGGGCCGGAGACCCAGTACTTC. Its translation: CASRLADRGGDRGPETQYF.

The chain is built from TRBV7-2 and TRBJ1-1, with TRBD1 as a possible D gene (6 bases). The CDR3 has 14 residues. Germline V lookup: CDR1 SGHTA, CDR2 FQGNSA. V lost 5 bases and J 1 base, leaving 11 bases between the germline ends. The CDR3 nucleotides read TGTGCCAGCAGCGCCGAGACAGGGAACACTGAAGCTTTCTTT. Protein: CASSAETGNTEAFF.

The genes are TRBV18 and TRBJ2-7; 8 positions agree with TRBD2. CDR1 KGHSH and CDR2 LQKENI come from the germline V gene. CDR3 size: 14 residues. V dropped 3 bases and J dropped 7; count of bases not matched to a gene: 8. CDR3 DNA sequence: TGTGCCAGCTCACCTAGCGGGACTCCGGAGGAGCAGTACTTC. It codes for CASSPSGTPEEQYF.

The chain is built from TRBV6-1 and TRBJ2-7, with 11 bases identical to TRBD1. In germline, CDR1 is MNHNS, CDR2 SASEGT. With V trimmed by 6 bases and J by 2 bases, 3 bases remained unmatched. The CDR3 is 14 residues long. The CDR3 is CASRGTGGTYEQYF. As DNA, the CDR3 is TGTGCCAGCAGGGGGACAGGGGGAACCTACGAGCAGTACTTC.

The chain is built from TRBV4-1 and TRBJ2-7; TRBD1 aligns across 12 bases. After removal of 3 bases from V and 2 bases from J, the junction contained 2 bases not matched to a gene. This CDR3 region has 15 residues. CDR1 and CDR2 (germline): MGHRA, YSYEKL. This CDR3 reads CASSQGQGAAYEQYF. The CDR3, as DNA: TGCGCCAGCAGCCAGGGACAGGGGGCCGCCTACGAGCAGTACTTC.

The chain is built from TRBV5-4 and TRBJ2-5; D gene ambiguous. Per the germline V gene, CDR1 is SGHNT and CDR2 is YYREEE (reference sequence). V was pared by 0 bases and J by 0 bases, with 3 bases between. The CDR3 has 13 residues. The CDR3 nucleotides are TGTGCCAGCAGCTTGGTCGACCAAGAGACCCAGTACTTC. This encodes CASSLVDQETQYF.

This chain connects TRBV2 to TRBJ1-1, with TRBD1 matching over 8 bases. J was trimmed by 7 bases and V by 6 bases; bases with no gene match: 13. Germline loops: CDR1 SNHLY, CDR2 FYNNEI. This CDR3 is built from 15 residues. The DNA for the CDR3 is TGTGCCAGCAGCAAAGACAGGGGCGCTGATTTTGAAGCTTTCTTT. Translation: CASSKDRGADFEAFF.

The gene calls are TRBV4-1 and TRBJ2-1; 7 positions agree with TRBD1. The germline CDR1 and CDR2 sequences are MGHRA and YSYEKL. V shed 0 bases, J shed 9 bases, and the junction held 8 bases outside the gene matches. The CDR3 loop spans 15 amino acids. In nucleotides, the CDR3 is TGCGCCAGCAGCCAAGAGAGACAGGGTCTTTTTGAGCAGTTCTTC. It yields the protein CASSQERQGLFEQFF.

The sample holds one count of this clone. This sequence joins TRBV5-1 and TRBJ2-7, with a possible D match to TRBD2 (6 bases). From germline, CDR1 is SGHRS and CDR2 YFSETQ. Trimming stripped 2 bases from V and 0 bases from J, with 9 bases between. This CDR3 contains 14 residues. CDR3 DNA sequence: TGCGCCAGCAGCTTAGCGGGCCTCTCCTACGAGCAGTACTTC. It encodes CASSLAGLSYEQYF.